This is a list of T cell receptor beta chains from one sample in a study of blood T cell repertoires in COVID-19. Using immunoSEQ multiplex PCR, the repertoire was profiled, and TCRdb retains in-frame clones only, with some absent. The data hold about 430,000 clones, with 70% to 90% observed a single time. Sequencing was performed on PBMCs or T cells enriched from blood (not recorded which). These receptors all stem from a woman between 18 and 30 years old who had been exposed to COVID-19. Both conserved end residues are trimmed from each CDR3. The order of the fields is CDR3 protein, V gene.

cdr3_aa: ASSPTGNTEAF
v_call: TRBV11-3

cdr3_aa: ASSLAGVWDRDFHLYGYT
v_call: TRBV5-1

cdr3_aa: ASSTWGLAAGNTGELF
v_call: TRBV2

cdr3_aa: ATSDLQGREQY
v_call: TRBV24-1

cdr3_aa: ASSEAGVSNQPQH
v_call: TRBV6-1

cdr3_aa: ASSPGTASNTGELF
v_call: TRBV5-1

cdr3_aa: ASRDVSSYGYT
v_call: TRBV6-1

cdr3_aa: SAGTGESYEQY
v_call: TRBV29-1

cdr3_aa: ASSEGGGDTDTQY
v_call: TRBV6-4

cdr3_aa: ASIQRTGGAGEAF
v_call: TRBV4-1

cdr3_aa: ASSNKGRAGSYNEQF
v_call: TRBV7-9

cdr3_aa: ASSPGLELF
v_call: TRBV12-3/TRBV12-4

cdr3_aa: AITSGMVREQF
v_call: TRBV19

cdr3_aa: ASRPRGPDTQY
v_call: TRBV2

cdr3_aa: ASSLGGTGFGETQY
v_call: TRBV5-6

cdr3_aa: ASSFGVTEAF
v_call: TRBV7-9

cdr3_aa: ASRGLADNEQF
v_call: TRBV6-6